This record concerns one T cell receptor beta chain sequence. Clones were read by immunoSEQ multiplex PCR, and TCRdb kept only the in-frame ones, dropping some. The sample carries 87,000 or so clones, around 86% recorded once. The data were taken from a study of blood T cell repertoires in COVID-19. Trimming removed 3 bases from V and 7 bases from J, with 15 bases in between. The CDR3 spans 13 residues. Germline V gene sequence: CDR1 GTSNPN, CDR2 SVGIG (reference sequence). Sequenced: peripheral blood. This chain joins TRBV30 and TRBJ1-1; D possibly corresponds to TRBD1 (5 bases). This TCR came from a woman older than 75 with acute or convalescent COVID-19. CDR3 residues: CAWSDDSHLEAFF. The CDR3 nucleotides are TGTGCCTGGAGCGACGACAGCCACCTTGAAGCTTTCTTT.